One sample yielded the 32 T cell receptor beta chains listed below, sequenced in a study of read filtering for tumor transcriptome and immune sequencing. The library was built from 400 ng RNA with molecular barcoded adaptors for alpha/delta and beta/gamma chains. Each CDR3 protein is one row after TCRdb ran MiXCR on the reads. The data contain under 150,000 distinct CDR3 sequences, roughly 13% of them seen just once; the ten biggest clones take up more than 6.5%. Sequenced: a population of CD138-negative cells sorted from bone marrow. Source of these receptors: a donor over 35 with multiple myeloma.

Turning to this clonotype: It may be a read error: a sequence one base away is much more abundant. The V and J genes are TRBV6-5 and TRBJ1-1, with 8 bases that match TRBD1. The CDR3 is 15 residues long. Germline CDR1 is MNHEY and CDR2 is SVGAGI. This chain's CDR3 is CASNFGRGLRTDAFF. The CDR3 DNA reads TGTGCCAGCAACTTTGGCAGGGGGCTGAGAACTGATGCTTTCTTT.

Comment on this clonotype: Only one base separates this from a far larger clonotype, so it likely reflects a read error. The V and J genes are TRBV12-3 or TRBV12-4 and TRBJ2-1; D is unresolved. V lost 6 bases and J lost 4, with 10 bases in between. CDR3 length: 13 residues. CDR3 sequence: CASRVGWYNEQFF. In DNA, the CDR3 is TGTGCCAGCAGGGTTGGGTGGTACAATGAGCAGTTCTTC.

This clonotype has at least ten counts. V usage is TRBV7-2 and J usage is TRBJ2-3; perhaps TRBD2 as D (7 bases). The CDR3 is made up of 13 amino acids. CDR1 and CDR2 (germline): SGHTA, FQGNSA. Trimming removed 8 bases at V and 5 bases at J, with 14 bases between. The CDR3 sequence: CASRGGGLDTQYF. DNA for the CDR3: TGTGCCAGCCGTGGGGGGGGGCTAGATACGCAGTATTTT.

Regarding this clonotype: With a much larger clone just one base away, this may be a read error. This sequence joins TRBV18 and TRBJ2-7; D unclear. This CDR3 region has 11 residues. CDR1 is KGHSH and CDR2 is LQKENI in the germline V gene. In nucleotides, the CDR3 is TGTGCCAGCTCACCCGAATACGAGCAGGACTTC. It specifies CASSPEYEQDF.

This clonotype was seen ten or more times. The V call is TRBV9, the J call TRBJ2-1; D tentatively reads TRBD1 or TRBD2 (6 bases each). Germline-derived CDR1 and CDR2 are SGDLS and YYNGEE. CDR3 size: 15 residues. V was cut by 0 bases and J by 5 bases, with 12 bases left in between. In DNA, the CDR3 is TGTGCCAGCAGCGTAGCCGGGGGCGAGCACAATGAGCAGTTCTTC. As protein: CASSVAGGEHNEQFF.

This clonotype has at least ten counts. The CDR3 protein is CASSSPGQGITGELFF. Here the CDR3 DNA reads TGTGCCAGTAGTTCACCGGGACAGGGGATTACCGGGGAGCTGTTTTTT. The chain couples TRBV19 to TRBJ2-2; 10 nucleotides agree with TRBD1. Germline V gene data show CDR1 as LNHDA and CDR2 as SQIVND (reference sequence). J lost 5 bases, V lost 5 bases, and 8 bases had no gene match. The CDR3 is 16 residues long. The complete variable domain, with remaining parts taken from reference TRBV19 and TRBJ2-2, reads DGGITQSPKYLFRKEGQNVTLSCEQNLNHDAMYWYRQDPGQGLRLIYYSQIVNDFQKGDIAEGYSVSREKKESFPLTVTSAQKNPTAFYLCASSSPGQGITGELFFGEGSRLTVL.

This clonotype came up many times. This rearrangement joins TRBV11-2 to TRBJ2-1, with 8 bases identical to TRBD2. The CDR3 runs to 15 residues. The germline CDR1 and CDR2 sequences are SGHAT and FQNNGV. Trimming removed 4 bases from V and 5 bases from J; junction bases left unmatched: 7. The CDR3 DNA follows: TGTGCCAGCAGCTCTTGGACTAGCATGAACAATGAGCAGTTCTTC. Translation gives CASSSWTSMNNEQFF.

At least ten counts were recorded for this clonotype. The genes are TRBV6-2 or TRBV6-3 and TRBJ2-5, with a weak D call TRBD1 (5 bases). Germline CDR1 is MNHEY and CDR2 is SVGEGT. The CDR3 is 17 amino acids. Trimming left V 0 bases short and J 0 bases short, with 14 bases between. The CDR3 here is CASSYSIQGRYQETQYF. The CDR3 bases are TGTGCCAGCAGTTACTCGATCCAGGGCAGGTACCAAGAGACCCAGTACTTC.

This clonotype has just a few counts. This sequence may be a read error, since a much larger clone differs from it by one base. The CDR3 ends on some other residue instead of the conserved phenylalanine or tryptophan, so this is likely a read error. This chain joins TRBV7-3 and TRBJ1-2; TRBD1 might be the D (6 bases). Germline CDR1 SGHTA, CDR2 FQGTGA. Trimming took off 5 bases at V and 3 bases at J, with 16 bases between the two ends. This CDR3 spans 15 amino acids. For the CDR3, the DNA is TGTGCCAGCAGCCCACTTGGGGGCTCAGACTATGGCTACACCTCC. This sequence encodes CASSPLGGSDYGYTS.

This clonotype appeared many times. The CDR3 is CASSSGPWPTGELFF. The CDR3, as DNA: TGTGCCAGCAGCTCCGGCCCCTGGCCCACCGGGGAGCTGTTTTTT. The chain is built from TRBV7-9 and TRBJ2-2; the D is unclear. The germline gives CDR1 SEHNR, CDR2 FQNEAQ (reference sequence). V was pared by 4 bases and J by 4 bases, with 13 bases between. CDR3 length equals 15 residues. Filled out from reference TRBV7-9 and TRBJ2-2, the complete variable domain reads DTGVSQNPRHKITKRGQNVTFRCDPISEHNRLYWYRQTLGQGPEFLTYFQNEAQLEKSRLLSDRFSAERPKGSFSTLEIQRTEQGDSAMYLCASSSGPWPTGELFFGEGSRLTVL.

This clonotype was recorded many times. The CDR3: CSAHGSALFF. In DNA, the CDR3 is TGCAGCGCCCACGGGTCCGCCTTGTTTTTT. The V and J genes are TRBV29-1 and TRBJ1-4; D ambiguous. V dropped 7 bases and J dropped 15 bases, with 15 bases sitting between them. The CDR3 spans 10 residues. CDR1 is SQVTM, CDR2 ANQGSEA, per germline.

This clonotype was observed many times. This sequence joins TRBV6-2 or TRBV6-3 and TRBJ2-2; tentative D call: TRBD2 (5 bases). Between the trimmed V and J ends, which lost 4 bases and 4 bases, there was a span of 13 bases. The CDR3 runs 15 residues. Germline assignment: CDR1 MNHEY and CDR2 SVGEGT. The CDR3 loop reads CASSSRVATTGELFF. DNA for the CDR3: TGTGCCAGCAGTTCGAGGGTAGCGACCACCGGGGAGCTGTTTTTT.

This clonotype was observed many times. This rearrangement joins TRBV29-1 to TRBJ2-3; the D is unclear. Trimming shortened V by 4 bases and J by 5 bases, and 4 bases separated the two germline ends. The CDR3 contains 10 residues. Per germline, CDR1 SQVTM and CDR2 ANQGSEA. In nucleotides, the CDR3 is TGCAGCGTTGTAGGAGATACGCAGTATTTT. Protein sequence: CSVVGDTQYF.

This clonotype was observed once. The chain couples TRBV10-3 to TRBJ1-1; no clear D. The germline CDR1 and CDR2 sequences are ENHRY and SYGVKD. The CDR3 runs to 15 residues. Trimming cost V 9 bases and J 6 bases, with 23 bases left between them. The CDR3 DNA sequence: TGTGCCATTAGTACCCCTACAGCGACCCCAGCTGAAGCTTTCTTT. Translating it yields CAISTPTATPAEAFF.

Details on this clonotype: This could be a read error, since a much larger clone is one nucleotide away. V is TRBV24-1 and J is TRBJ2-1; perhaps TRBD1 as D (6 bases). CDR1 is KGHDR and CDR2 is SFDVKD in the germline V gene. The CDR3 is 12 amino acids. Written as DNA, the CDR3 is TGTGCCTCCAGCGGACAGTACAATGAGCAGTTCTTC. Translated: CASSGQYNEQFF.

The table lists this clonotype with many counts. The chain employs TRBV20-1 and TRBJ1-6; possibly TRBD1 for D (6 bases). This CDR3 comprises 16 residues. Trimming stripped 5 bases from V and 9 bases from J, with 23 bases between. From germline, CDR1 is DFQATT and CDR2 SNEGSKA (reference sequence). The CDR3 nucleotides are TGCAGTGCTGGCCCATTCAGGGCGGGGGGGCTTTCACCCCTCCACTTT. As protein: CSAGPFRAGGLSPLHF.

The sample holds many counts of this clonotype. The chain carries TRBV6-5 and TRBJ1-6, with a weak D call TRBD1 (5 bases). Germline V gene sequence: CDR1 MNHEY, CDR2 SVGAGI. The CDR3 consists of 17 residues. Trimming cost V 2 bases and J 9 bases, with 20 bases left between them. CDR3 protein: CASSYGHYEGLPSPLHF. In DNA form, the CDR3 reads TGTGCCAGCAGTTACGGGCACTATGAGGGGCTACCTTCACCCCTCCACTTT.

This clonotype occurred many times. The CDR3 DNA sequence: TGTGCCAGCAGCTCATCTAGGACAGGGAACACTGAAGCTTTCTTT. Protein product: CASSSSRTGNTEAFF. The chain links TRBV12-3 or TRBV12-4 to TRBJ1-1; the match to TRBD1 covers 7 bases. The J segment lost 1 base and the V segment lost 6 bases, leaving 8 bases of the junction unmatched. The CDR3 extends over 15 amino acids.

Ten or more counts support this clonotype. This chain links TRBV20-1 with TRBJ2-2; a weak D match, TRBD2 (6 bases). V was trimmed by 7 bases and J by 1 base, leaving 10 bases between them. This CDR3 region has 13 residues. Germline V gene lookup returns CDR1 DFQATT and CDR2 SNEGSKA (reference sequence). The CDR3 reads CSVREQNTGELFF. The CDR3 DNA is TGCAGTGTCCGGGAGCAGAACACCGGGGAGCTGTTTTTT.

In this sample, this clonotype turned up many times. The chain couples TRBV9 to TRBJ2-4; D uncertain. Looked up from germline, CDR1 is SGDLS and CDR2 is YYNGEE. CDR3 length: 13 residues. Trimming took 3 bases from V and 5 from J, leaving 9 bases between them. The CDR3 is CASSEENENIQYF. The CDR3 bases are TGTGCCAGCAGCGAAGAGAATGAAAACATTCAGTACTTC.

This clonotype was seen many times. The CDR3 is CASSLGTAHQPQHF. CDR3 coding DNA: TGTGCCAGCAGTTTAGGGACAGCCCATCAGCCCCAGCATTTT. The genes are TRBV12-3 or TRBV12-4 and TRBJ1-5; D is possibly TRBD1 (6 bases). The length of the CDR3 is 14 residues. V was shortened by 1 base and J by 5 bases, with 9 bases between the two germline ends.

This clonotype was seen many times. The chain uses TRBV7-9 and TRBJ2-5; tentatively, D is TRBD1 or TRBD2 (5 bases each). Germline V gene data show CDR1 as SEHNR and CDR2 as FQNEAQ (reference sequence). V was clipped by 6 bases and J by 4 bases, with 12 bases between them. This CDR3 is 13 amino acids long. Here the CDR3 DNA reads TGTGCCAGCAGGAAGGGGCTAGCAGAGACCCAGTACTTC. Translated, it gives CASRKGLAETQYF.

The gene calls are TRBV12-3 or TRBV12-4 and TRBJ1-5; D possibly corresponds to TRBD1 (5 bases). The CDR3 contains 16 residues. Trimming left V 2 bases short and J 2 bases short, with 13 bases between. The CDR3 bases are TGTGCCAGCAGTTTACTCGGGGCAGAAGGCAATCAGCCCCAGCATTTT. Translation gives CASSLLGAEGNQPQHF.

Note on this clonotype: A much larger clone lies one base from this, so it may be a read error. The chain uses TRBV7-9 and TRBJ2-7; TRBD1 aligns across 9 bases. V shed 4 bases, J shed 0 bases, and the junction held 1 base outside the gene matches. CDR3 length: 14 amino acids. CDR1 and CDR2 (germline): SEHNR, FQNEAQ (reference sequence). The CDR3 region is CASSSTGGSYEQYF. Here the CDR3 DNA reads TGTGCCAGCAGCTCGACAGGGGGCTCCTACGAGCAGTACTTC. The full variable domain, in which reference TRBV7-9 and TRBJ2-7 provide the parts outside the CDR3, is DTGVSQNPRHKITKRGQNVTFRCDPISEHNRLYWYRQTLGQGPEFLTYFQNEAQLEKSRLLSDRFSAERPKGSFSTLEIQRTEQGDSAMYLCASSSTGGSYEQYFGPGTRLTVT.

Many counts were recorded for this clonotype. The rearrangement joins TRBV20-1 to TRBJ2-1; 7 nucleotides agree with TRBD1. The CDR3 runs 14 residues. Germline CDR1 reads DFQATT; CDR2 reads SNEGSKA (reference sequence). Trimming took 3 bases from V and 1 from J; bases not matched to a gene: 3. The CDR3 protein is CSASRQGSYNEQFF. The CDR3 DNA is TGCAGTGCTAGTCGACAGGGTTCCTACAATGAGCAGTTCTTC.

This clonotype was counted only a few times. This CDR3 fails to terminate in the conserved phenylalanine or tryptophan, so it likely reflects a read error. This chain joins TRBV6-2 or TRBV6-3 and TRBJ2-7, with TRBD1 as a possible D gene (6 bases). Deletions cut 8 bases from V and 0 bases from J, with 8 bases between. CDR1 MNHEY and CDR2 SVGEGT come from the germline V gene. The CDR3 extends over 12 amino acids. The CDR3 DNA follows: TGTGCCAGCGGACAGAGCTCCTACGAGCAGTACCTC. This encodes CASGQSSYEQYL.

This clonotype was seen at least ten times. The J gene is TRBJ1-5, the V gene TRBV3-1; no clear D gene. Deletions cut 3 bases from V and 4 bases from J, with 10 bases between. Germline CDR1 reads LGHDT; CDR2 reads YNNKEL (reference sequence). The length of the CDR3 is 14 residues. The CDR3 nucleotides are TGTGCCAGCAGCCAGGATACGGCTAATCAGCCCCAGCATTTT. Its protein product is CASSQDTANQPQHF.

This clonotype was picked up many times. This sequence joins TRBV14 and TRBJ2-5; 7 nucleotides align to TRBD2. Germline lookup yields CDR1 SGHDN and CDR2 FVKESK. The ends lost 4 bases at V and 2 bases at J; junction bases unmatched: 10. The CDR3 is made up of 16 amino acids. This chain's CDR3 is CASSLAGRAIQETQYF. In DNA form, the CDR3 reads TGTGCCAGCAGCCTAGCGGGCAGGGCTATACAAGAGACCCAGTACTTC.

This clonotype was seen more than once but under ten times. This chain uses TRBV13 with TRBJ2-4; 8 nucleotides align to TRBD2. Germline CDR1 PRHDT, CDR2 FYEKMQ (reference sequence). Trimming took 7 bases from V and 9 from J; bases not matched to a gene: 5. CDR3 length equals 12 residues. The CDR3 sequence is CASTRGVGIQYF. CDR3 sequence (DNA): TGTGCCAGCACGCGGGGGGTTGGCATTCAGTACTTC.

This clonotype was observed many times. The V and J genes are TRBV20-1 and TRBJ2-1, with TRBD2 identical over 10 bases. V lost 6 bases, J lost 7 bases, and 12 bases stayed unmatched. Germline V gene data show CDR1 as DFQATT and CDR2 as SNEGSKA (reference sequence). The CDR3 is 15 amino acids. The CDR3 DNA follows: TGCAGTGCCGCGGTCGTAGCGGGAGGTGAAAATGAGCAGTTCTTC. Translating it yields CSAAVVAGGENEQFF.

Remarks on this clonotype: This may arise from a read error, as a much more abundant clone is one base away. The CDR3 bases are TGTGCCACTTTGTTGGGACTAGCCGTGTTAGAGACCCAGTACTTC. Residues: CATLLGLAVLETQYF. The gene calls are TRBV2 and TRBJ2-5; the match to TRBD2 covers 9 bases. Germline CDR1 and CDR2: SNHLY and FYNNEI. V trimming: 10 bases; J trimming: 4 bases; junction bases outside the gene matches: 13. The CDR3 runs 15 residues.

In its sample, this clonotype was seen many times. One junction end does not reproduce the germline sequence, and a read error may be involved. V is TRBV4-3 and J is TRBJ2-7, with TRBD1 matching over 10 bases. Germline V gene data show CDR1 as LGHNA and CDR2 as YSLEER. The CDR3 is 14 amino acids. The CDR3 DNA is TGTGCCAGCAGCCAAGGACAGGGGGCCTACGAGCAGTACTTC. This translates into CASSQGQGAYEQYF.